This T cell receptor (beta chain) was identified during a study of T-cell reconstitution after alpha-beta-depleted transplantation in children. Construction of the TCRbeta library involved unique molecular identifiers. TCRdb used MiXCR to reprocess the PCR reads, holding one entry per CDR3 protein. Here the sample spans about a million distinct CDR3 sequences, roughly 29% being singletons. Deletions cut 3 bases from V and 3 bases from J, with 9 bases between. There are 14 residues in the CDR3. This chain joins TRBV12-3 or TRBV12-4 and TRBJ2-1; a possible D gene is TRBD2 (5 bases). The input for sequencing was PBMCs, mostly from graft donor cells, taken 360 days after TCRalphabeta/CD19-depleted stem cell transplant. This TCR came from a boy younger than two who had a stem cell transplant for SCID, so the T cells may come from the graft donor. The CDR3 coding sequence is TGTGCCAGCAGTTTCCAGCGGAACTACAATGAGCAGTTCTTC. It translates to CASSFQRNYNEQFF.